This T cell receptor (beta chain) came from a study of blood T cell repertoires in COVID-19. As for the study in general: Acute and convalescent COVID-19 specimens originated in the United States, Italy and Spain. Sources were T cells, B-cell-depleted T cells, or PBMCs; the material itself was cDNA or gDNA.

The V gene end was trimmed by 3 bases and the J gene end by 4 bases; junction bases not matched to a gene: 10. Germline assignment: CDR1 SGHRS and CDR2 YFSETQ. There are 16 residues in the CDR3. Authors' methods: Estimated nucleated cell counts came from reference gene primer amplification. TCRdb's copy holds only in-frame clones and misses some; the assay was immunoSEQ multiplex PCR. D and trimming were read from the DNA, whereas the V and J calls and clone size are those reported in that table. Of 70,000 or so clones listed, about 80% are singletons. This TCR came from a human donor in a cohort sampled during active COVID-19. The chain couples TRBV5-1 to TRBJ2-4; 7 bases are shared with TRBD2. What was sequenced was peripheral blood. CDR3 coding DNA: TGCGCCAGCAGCTCTATCAACCCTAGCGGAAAAAACATTCAGTACTTC. Protein product: CASSSINPSGKNIQYF.